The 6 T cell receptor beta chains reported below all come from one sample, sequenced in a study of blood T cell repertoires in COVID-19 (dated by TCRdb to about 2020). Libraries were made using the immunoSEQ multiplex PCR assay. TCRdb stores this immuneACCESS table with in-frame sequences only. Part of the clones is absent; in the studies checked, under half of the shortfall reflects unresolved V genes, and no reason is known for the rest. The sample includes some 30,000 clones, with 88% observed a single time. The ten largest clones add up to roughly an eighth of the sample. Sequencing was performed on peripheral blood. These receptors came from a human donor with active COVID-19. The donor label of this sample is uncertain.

The CDR3: CASSPIRTGTGAVATEAFF. In DNA, the CDR3 is TGTGCCAGCTCACCGATACGAACCGGGACAGGGGCGGTTGCCACTGAAGCTTTCTTT. J is TRBJ1-1 and V is TRBV18; 10 bases align to TRBD1. CDR3 length equals 19 residues. J lost 4 bases, V lost 3 bases, and 17 bases had no gene match. Germline V gene sequence: CDR1 KGHSH, CDR2 LQKENI.

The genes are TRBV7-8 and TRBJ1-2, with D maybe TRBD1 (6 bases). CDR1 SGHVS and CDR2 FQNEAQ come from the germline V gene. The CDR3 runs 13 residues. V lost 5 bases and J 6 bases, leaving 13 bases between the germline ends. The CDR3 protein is CASSRQGQDGYTF. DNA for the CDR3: TGTGCCAGCAGCCGCCAGGGGCAAGATGGCTACACCTTC.

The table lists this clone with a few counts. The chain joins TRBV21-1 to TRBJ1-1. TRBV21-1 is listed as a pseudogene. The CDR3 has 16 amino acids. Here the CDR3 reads CASTATGGEWWDEAFF. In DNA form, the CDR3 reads TGTGCCAGCACCGCTACCGGAGGGGAGTGGTGGGATGAAGCTTTCTTT.

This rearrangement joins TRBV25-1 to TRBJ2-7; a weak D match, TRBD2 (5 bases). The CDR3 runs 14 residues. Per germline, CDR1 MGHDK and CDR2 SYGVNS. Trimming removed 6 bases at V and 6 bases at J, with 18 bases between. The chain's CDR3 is CASRSPGVGGEQYF. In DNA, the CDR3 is TGTGCCAGCAGGAGTCCCGGGGTTGGAGGCGAGCAGTACTTC.

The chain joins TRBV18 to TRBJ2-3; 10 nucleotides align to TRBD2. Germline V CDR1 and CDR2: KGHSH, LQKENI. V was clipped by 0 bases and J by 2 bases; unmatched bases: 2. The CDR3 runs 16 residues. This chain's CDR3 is CASSPPGLAYTDTQYF. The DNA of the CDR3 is TGTGCCAGCTCACCACCGGGACTAGCGTACACAGATACGCAGTATTTT. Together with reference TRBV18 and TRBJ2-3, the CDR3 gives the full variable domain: NAGVMQNPRHLVRRRGQEARLRCSPMKGHSHVYWYRQLPEEGLKFMVYLQKENIIDESGMPKERFSAEFPKEGPSILRIQQVVRGDSAAYFCASSPPGLAYTDTQYFGPGTRLTVL.

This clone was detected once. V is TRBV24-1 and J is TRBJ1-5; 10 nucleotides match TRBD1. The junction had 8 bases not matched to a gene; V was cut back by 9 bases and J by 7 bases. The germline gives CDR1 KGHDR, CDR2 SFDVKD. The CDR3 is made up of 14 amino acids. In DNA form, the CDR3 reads TGTGCCACCGCTAGACAGGGGGCAGGCCAGCCCCAGCATTTT. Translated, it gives CATARQGAGQPQHF.